This T cell receptor (beta chain) came from a study of CD8+CD57+ T cells in acquired aplastic anemia. Whole-study results and caveats: Patients were compared with controls for CD8+ Simpson's diversity, and no significant difference emerged.

CDR3 and TCR beta VDJ profiling relied on a genomic DNA template. TCRdb re-called the reads with MiXCR, one entry per CDR3 protein. The data show 300,000 or so distinct CDR3 sequences, roughly 61% seen once. In its sample, this clonotype was seen once. What it recognizes is unknown. V trimming: 6 bases; J trimming: 10 bases; junction bases outside the gene matches: 6. Germline assignment: CDR1 MGHDK and CDR2 SYGVNS. The CDR3 extends over 14 amino acids. Patients chosen for sequencing had CD8+CD57+ cells that had expanded, as shown by flow cytometry. This sequence was found in a human donor with aplastic anemia. This rearrangement joins TRBV25-1 to TRBJ1-4, with 12 bases matching TRBD1. Sequenced: sorted CD4+, CD8+, or CD8+CD57+ T cells (not recorded which) from PBMCs. The CDR3 region has the DNA TGTGCCAGCAGAATCGGGACAGGGGGCGGAAAACTGTTTTTT. This translates into CASRIGTGGGKLFF.